Presented here are 31 T cell receptor beta chains from one specimen sequenced in a study of PD-1 blockade in classical Hodgkin lymphoma. Relapse was seen in all patients after autologous stem cell transplantation, and brentuximab vedotin exposure was variable. TCRdb's table, derived via immunoSEQ multiplex PCR, lists solely in-frame clones and lacks some. The sample lists about 76,000 clones, about nine tenths occurring once. Source: peripheral blood mononuclear cells (PBMCs), taken at baseline. Receptors originate from a human donor with classical Hodgkin lymphoma.

CDR3 sequence reads: CAWERGGRRSYNEQFF. The CDR3 DNA reads TGTGCCTGGGAGCGTGGCGGGAGAAGGTCCTACAATGAGCAGTTCTTC. The chain couples TRBV30 to TRBJ2-1, with 7 bases lining up with TRBD2. CDR1 and CDR2 from the germline V gene are GTSNPN and SVGIG (reference sequence). The J segment lost 1 base and the V segment lost 5 bases, leaving 11 bases of the junction unmatched. The CDR3 length is 16 residues.

The CDR3 loop is CASSATTGPNQPQHF. CDR3 bases: TGTGCCAGCAGCGCGACGACAGGGCCTAATCAGCCCCAGCATTTT. The V call is TRBV7-2, the J call TRBJ1-5, with 7 bases fitting TRBD1. Germline V gene sequence: CDR1 SGHTA, CDR2 FQGNSA. Trimming at V came to 5 bases and at J to 4 bases, leaving 8 bases not matched to a gene. The CDR3 consists of 15 residues.

The genes are TRBV19 and TRBJ2-7; D possibly corresponds to TRBD2 (5 bases). Germline V gene sequence: CDR1 LNHDA, CDR2 SQIVND (reference sequence). The CDR3 consists of 16 residues. The V gene lost 4 bases and the J gene lost 7 bases, with 23 bases spanning the gap. The CDR3 loop reads CASSTEGSSRRLEQYF. CDR3 bases: TGTGCCAGTAGTACCGAAGGGAGCTCCCGTAGGTTAGAGCAGTACTTC.

V is TRBV2 and J is TRBJ2-3; D is perhaps TRBD2 (5 bases). This CDR3 region has 14 residues. Germline CDR1 is SNHLY and CDR2 is FYNNEI. The V end was cut by 6 bases, the J end by 1 base, with 11 bases between. The CDR3: CASRSGEGTDTQYF. The CDR3 DNA is TGTGCCAGCAGATCCGGGGAAGGCACAGATACGCAGTATTTT. The variable domain in full, completed from reference TRBV2 and TRBJ2-3, reads EPEVTQTPSHQVTQMGQEVILRCVPISNHLYFYWYRQILGQKVEFLVSFYNNEISEKSEIFDDQFSVERPDGSNFTLKIRSTKLEDSAMYFCASRSGEGTDTQYFGPGTRLTVL.

J is TRBJ2-1 and V is TRBV5-4; TRBD2 agrees at 9 bases. The CDR3 totals 17 residues. Germline CDR1 SGHNT, CDR2 YYREEE (reference sequence). V lost 3 bases, J lost 4 bases, and 11 bases stayed unmatched. CDR3 DNA: TGTGCCAGCAGCTCCGTGGGGCGGGAGGGGAGGTACAATGAGCAGTTCTTC. Amino acid sequence: CASSSVGREGRYNEQFF.

The chain has TRBV7-9 and TRBJ1-4; 7 positions match TRBD1. Unmatched junction bases numbered 4, after V lost 5 bases and J lost 1 base. Per germline, CDR1 SEHNR and CDR2 FQNEAQ (reference sequence). The CDR3 extends over 15 amino acids. The CDR3 bases are TGTGCCAGCAGCAATCGACAGGGAACTAATGAAAAACTGTTTTTT. Translation: CASSNRQGTNEKLFF.

V is TRBV10-3 and J is TRBJ2-5, with D perhaps matching TRBD1 or TRBD2 (5 bases each). The CDR3 runs 14 residues. Between the trimmed V and J ends, which lost 4 bases and 4 bases, there was a span of 13 bases. Germline lookup yields CDR1 ENHRY and CDR2 SYGVKD. Here the CDR3 reads CAISGAGSGETQYF. The CDR3 DNA reads as TGTGCCATCAGTGGGGCAGGGAGTGGAGAGACCCAGTACTTC.

This clone was seen a few times. CDR3 in amino acids: CASSPGRNYGYTF. CDR3 bases: TGTGCCAGCAGTCCCGGCCGAAACTATGGCTACACCTTC. The chain employs TRBV6-5 and TRBJ1-2, with D unclear. This CDR3 contains 13 residues. Trimming removed 5 bases from V and 2 bases from J, with 9 bases in between. In germline, CDR1 is MNHEY, CDR2 SVGAGI.

The chain recombines TRBV4-2 with TRBJ1-4; a possible D gene is TRBD1 (6 bases). Per the germline V gene, CDR1 is LGHNA and CDR2 is YNFKEQ. CDR3 size: 15 residues. V lost 0 bases and J 7 bases, leaving 12 bases between the germline ends. The CDR3 loop reads CASSQDRGSTEKLFF. The CDR3 nucleotides are TGTGCCAGCAGCCAAGATAGGGGGTCGACTGAAAAACTGTTTTTT.

The chain recombines TRBV19 with TRBJ2-7; 8 bases line up with TRBD1. With 4 bases clipped from V and 6 bases from J, the junction kept 8 bases outside the gene matches. Per germline, CDR1 LNHDA and CDR2 SQIVND (reference sequence). CDR3 length equals 14 residues. The CDR3 region is CASSTGGTGLEQYF. The CDR3 DNA reads as TGTGCCAGTAGTACAGGCGGGACAGGCCTCGAGCAGTACTTC. Together with reference TRBV19 and TRBJ2-7, the CDR3 gives the full variable domain: DGGITQSPKYLFRKEGQNVTLSCEQNLNHDAMYWYRQDPGQGLRLIYYSQIVNDFQKGDIAEGYSVSREKKESFPLTVTSAQKNPTAFYLCASSTGGTGLEQYFGPGTRLTVT.

The chain carries TRBV27 and TRBJ2-3; D ambiguous. The ends were cut back, 5 bases at V and 0 bases at J, with 6 bases in the middle. CDR1 is MNHEY and CDR2 is SMNVEV in the germline V gene (reference sequence). The CDR3 length is 13 residues. The CDR3 DNA reads TGTGCCAGCAGTCCCCATAGCACAGATACGCAGTATTTT. Translation: CASSPHSTDTQYF.

V gene TRBV6-1 combines with J gene TRBJ1-5; D not certain. The length of the CDR3 is 13 residues. CDR1 is MNHNS, CDR2 SASEGT, per germline. With 4 bases removed from V and 4 bases from J, the gap between germline ends came to 8 bases. CDR3 in amino acids: CASSALGNQPQHF. The CDR3 nucleotides are TGTGCCAGCAGTGCACTGGGTAATCAGCCCCAGCATTTT.

The V and J genes are TRBV14 and TRBJ1-3; D gene unclear. V dropped 0 bases and J dropped 15 bases, with 15 bases sitting between them. This CDR3 contains 13 residues. Germline lookup yields CDR1 SGHDN and CDR2 FVKESK. CDR3 residues: CASSQDEVWAGYF. The CDR3 nucleotides read TGTGCCAGCAGCCAAGACGAGGTGTGGGCAGGATATTTT.

V usage is TRBV6-1 and J usage is TRBJ2-1, with D tentatively TRBD1 or TRBD2 (5 bases each). Germline CDR1 MNHNS, CDR2 SASEGT. Trimming took off 2 bases at V and 2 bases at J, with 13 bases between the two ends. This CDR3 has 16 residues. The CDR3 loop reads CASSENPSGPYNEQFF. DNA for the CDR3: TGTGCCAGCAGTGAAAACCCCTCGGGACCCTACAATGAGCAGTTCTTC.

The rearrangement links TRBV6-1 to TRBJ2-3; D is undetermined. Germline V CDR1 and CDR2: MNHNS, SASEGT. The V end lost 6 bases, the J end lost 4 bases, and 2 bases lay between the germline ends. The CDR3 covers 10 residues. CDR3 region: CASRSDTQYF. In DNA, the CDR3 is TGTGCCAGCAGGTCAGATACGCAGTATTTT.

V is TRBV28 and J is TRBJ1-2; D might be TRBD1 (5 bases). Trimming removed 11 bases at V and 5 bases at J, with 12 bases between. Germline V CDR1 and CDR2: MDHEN, SYDVKM. This CDR3 region has 11 residues. The chain's CDR3 is CASQGGYGYTF. For the CDR3, the DNA is TGTGCCTCCCAGGGAGGGTATGGCTACACCTTC.

The V call is TRBV7-2, the J call TRBJ2-3; TRBD2 is a possible D gene (5 bases). Germline CDR1 and CDR2: SGHTA and FQGNSA. The ends were cut back, 10 bases at V and 4 bases at J, with 15 bases in the middle. The CDR3 contains 13 residues. CDR3 sequence: CATGVVLADTQYF. CDR3 nucleotide sequence: TGTGCCACCGGGGTGGTGTTGGCAGATACGCAGTATTTT.

The chain is built from TRBV25-1 and TRBJ2-2; D is undetermined. Germline V gene sequence: CDR1 MGHDK, CDR2 SYGVNS. The CDR3 sequence is 17 residues long. Trimming took 1 base from V and 5 from J, leaving 17 bases between them. CDR3 loop: CASSELSLVDGTGELFF. CDR3 DNA: TGTGCCAGCAGTGAATTATCTTTGGTGGATGGTACCGGGGAGCTGTTTTTT.

The V call is TRBV5-6, the J call TRBJ2-7; D is uncertain. V lost 1 base and J 4 bases, leaving 12 bases between the germline ends. In germline, CDR1 is SGHDT, CDR2 YYEEEE. The length of the CDR3 is 14 residues. The CDR3 bases are TGTGCCAGCAGCTTGAGGTACTCCTCGTACGAGCAGTACTTC. It translates to CASSLRYSSYEQYF.

V is TRBV6-5 and J is TRBJ1-2; D is perhaps TRBD1 (5 bases). V was clipped by 4 bases and J by 8 bases, with 17 bases between them. Looked up from germline, CDR1 is MNHEY and CDR2 is SVGAGI. This CDR3 has 14 residues. The chain's CDR3 is CASSSNDSPGGYTF. CDR3 nucleotides: TGTGCCAGCAGTTCTAACGACAGCCCCGGAGGCTACACCTTC.

This clone came up once. V gene TRBV5-6 combines with J gene TRBJ2-7; D not certain. From germline, CDR1 is SGHDT and CDR2 YYEEEE. Trimming shortened V by 0 bases and J by 2 bases, and 21 bases separated the two germline ends. CDR3 size: 18 residues. Here the CDR3 reads CASSLDFRAAQRTYEQYF. DNA of the CDR3: TGTGCCAGCAGCTTGGATTTCCGGGCAGCCCAACGGACCTACGAGCAGTACTTC. The variable domain in full, with the rest retrieved from reference TRBV5-6 and TRBJ2-7, is DAGVTQSPTHLIKTRGQQVTLRCSPKSGHDTVSWYQQALGQGPQFIFQYYEEEERQRGNFPDRFSGHQFPNYSSELNVNALLLGDSALYLCASSLDFRAAQRTYEQYFGPGTRLTVT.

This chain joins TRBV20-1 and TRBJ1-1; D ambiguous. This CDR3 is built from 11 residues. The V gene's germline CDR1 is DFQATT and CDR2 SNEGSKA (reference sequence). Trimming left V 2 bases short and J 5 bases short, with 6 bases between. The DNA for the CDR3 is TGCAGTGCTAGAAGCATAACTGAAGCTTTCTTT. This translates into CSARSITEAFF.

V and J are TRBV11-2 and TRBJ2-7; D is possibly TRBD1 or TRBD2 (5 bases each). Germline V gene sequence: CDR1 SGHAT, CDR2 FQNNGV. The CDR3 totals 18 residues. Trimming removed 5 bases at V and 1 base at J, with 24 bases between. This chain's CDR3 is CASSGWDRYNHRSYEQYF. The DNA of the CDR3 is TGTGCCAGCAGCGGATGGGACCGGTATAATCATAGGTCCTACGAGCAGTACTTC.

The gene calls are TRBV30 and TRBJ1-4; D is perhaps TRBD1 (5 bases). The CDR3 contains 15 residues. Germline assignment: CDR1 GTSNPN and CDR2 SVGIG (reference sequence). The V end lost 2 bases, the J end lost 0 bases, and 10 bases lay between the germline ends. CDR3 sequence: CAWSSLTATNEKLFF. The CDR3 DNA follows: TGTGCCTGGAGTTCTTTGACAGCAACTAATGAAAAACTGTTTTTT.

The J gene is TRBJ2-1, the V gene TRBV6-5; 8 bases map to TRBD2. CDR3 size: 12 residues. CDR1 is MNHEY, CDR2 SVGAGI, per germline. After removal of 4 bases from V and 9 bases from J, the junction contained 2 bases not matched to a gene. The CDR3 bases are TGTGCCAGCAGTTCCGGACTAGCTGAGCAGTTCTTC. Its protein product is CASSSGLAEQFF.

The rearrangement uses TRBV19 and TRBJ2-7, with D perhaps TRBD1 or TRBD2 (5 bases each). Trimming removed 1 base at V and 2 bases at J, with 9 bases between. The CDR3 contains 14 residues. In germline, CDR1 is LNHDA, CDR2 SQIVND (reference sequence). The CDR3 sequence is CASSIARGTYEQYF. Here the CDR3 DNA reads TGTGCCAGTAGTATAGCTCGGGGCACCTACGAGCAGTACTTC.

The chain uses TRBV28 and TRBJ2-2, with D maybe TRBD2 (6 bases). Between the trimmed V and J ends, which lost 1 base and 4 bases, there was a span of 25 bases. The length of the CDR3 is 20 residues. Germline-derived CDR1 and CDR2 are MDHEN and SYDVKM. CDR3 sequence: CASSLSAGRGKAIFTGELFF. As DNA, the CDR3 is TGTGCCAGCAGTTTATCAGCGGGCCGGGGAAAGGCGATTTTCACCGGGGAGCTGTTTTTT.

This clone was seen once. V gene TRBV20-1 combines with J gene TRBJ2-7; no definite D call. This CDR3 contains 11 residues. Trimming took 4 bases from V and 4 from J, leaving 8 bases between them. Germline V gene lookup returns CDR1 DFQATT and CDR2 SNEGSKA (reference sequence). CDR3 sequence (DNA): TGCAGTGCTAAGGACCGGTACGAGCAGTACTTC. It yields the protein CSAKDRYEQYF.

The genes are TRBV7-2 and TRBJ2-7; TRBD1 is a possible D gene (5 bases). The CDR3 covers 11 residues. V was clipped by 1 base and J by 13 bases, with 11 bases between them. Germline loops: CDR1 SGHTA, CDR2 FQGNSA. The CDR3: CASSLEGAIYF. The DNA for the CDR3 is TGTGCCAGCAGCTTAGAAGGGGCTATCTACTTC. Full variable domain (missing parts from reference TRBV7-2 and TRBJ2-7): GAGVSQSPSNKVTEKGKDVELRCDPISGHTALYWYRQSLGQGLEFLIYFQGNSAPDKSGLPSDRFSAERTGGSVSTLTIQRTQQEDSAVYLCASSLEGAIYFGPGTRLTVT.

The CDR3 loop is CASSEPDRGTTEAFF. The CDR3 DNA reads TGTGCCAGCAGTGAACCCGACAGGGGGACCACTGAAGCTTTCTTT. The chain links TRBV25-1 to TRBJ1-1, with TRBD1 matching over 9 bases. Looked up from germline, CDR1 is MGHDK and CDR2 is SYGVNS. J gave up 4 bases and V 2 bases, and 5 bases lay outside the gene matches. This CDR3 is built from 15 residues.

This chain uses TRBV11-2 with TRBJ1-2; D gene uncertain. CDR3 length: 12 residues. Per the germline V gene, CDR1 is SGHAT and CDR2 is FQNNGV. The ends were cut back, 10 bases at V and 3 bases at J, with 12 bases in the middle. The CDR3 spells CATQGLDYGYTF. CDR3 DNA sequence: TGTGCCACCCAAGGGTTGGACTATGGCTACACCTTC. Looking up the rest from reference TRBV11-2 and TRBJ1-2 gives the full variable domain: EAGVAQSPRYKIIEKRQSVAFWCNPISGHATLYWYQQILGQGPKLLIQFQNNGVVDDSQLPKDRFSAERLKGVDSTLKIQPAKLEDSAVYLCATQGLDYGYTFGSGTRLTVV.